Presented here are 7 T cell receptor beta chains from one specimen sequenced in a study of graft-versus-host responses after intestinal transplantation. Their antigens remain unidentified. The protocol was immunoSEQ multiplex PCR, while the TCRdb copy is restricted to in-frame clones and leaves out a portion. Of 85,000 to 100,000 clones detected, 90% to 95% appear once; the ten largest clones hold roughly 2%. The starting material was unstimulated CD8+ T cells sorted from spleen or lymph node cells, obtained before intestinal transplant. These receptors all stem from a human donor who received an intestinal transplant.

V is TRBV4-3 and J is TRBJ2-1, with a weak D call TRBD2 (6 bases). The ends were cut back, 0 bases at V and 7 bases at J, with 19 bases in the middle. Germline values: CDR1 LGHNA, CDR2 YSLEER. The CDR3 consists of 17 residues. CDR3 region: CASSQDRAAGSSNEQFF. The CDR3 coding sequence is TGCGCCAGCAGCCAAGATCGAGCAGCGGGTTCCTCAAATGAGCAGTTCTTC.

The V and J genes are TRBV7-2 and TRBJ1-3; the D is unclear. With 2 bases removed from V and 1 base from J, the gap between germline ends came to 18 bases. This CDR3 has 18 residues. Germline V CDR1 and CDR2: SGHTA, FQGNSA. In DNA form, the CDR3 reads TGTGCCAGCAGCTTATTTCCACCCCAAGGGAGTTCTGGAAACACCATATATTTT. This gives the protein CASSLFPPQGSSGNTIYF.

The chain uses TRBV4-3 and TRBJ1-2, with TRBD1 as a possible D gene (5 bases). In germline, CDR1 is LGHNA, CDR2 YSLEER. This CDR3 region has 15 residues. The ends were cut back, 1 base at V and 1 base at J, with 10 bases in the middle. The CDR3 DNA reads TGCGCCAGCAGCCAAGTCAGGGAGGGTAACTATGGCTACACCTTC. Protein product: CASSQVREGNYGYTF.

The chain carries TRBV7-9 and TRBJ2-5; 7 nucleotides agree with TRBD1. Germline-derived CDR1 and CDR2 are SEHNR and FQNEAQ (reference sequence). The CDR3 has 13 amino acids. J lost 4 bases, V lost 4 bases, and 3 bases had no gene match. CDR3: CASSSWTGETQYF. CDR3 bases: TGTGCCAGCAGCTCATGGACAGGAGAGACCCAGTACTTC.

The rearrangement joins TRBV12-5 to TRBJ1-1, with 8 bases lining up with TRBD1. The CDR3 covers 14 residues. The germline gives CDR1 LGHNT, CDR2 FRNRAP. With V trimmed by 7 bases and J by 3 bases, 7 bases remained unmatched. The CDR3: CASARDRPYTEAFF. DNA of the CDR3: TGTGCTAGTGCCCGGGACAGGCCTTACACTGAAGCTTTCTTT.

The genes are TRBV6-5 and TRBJ1-2; 7 nucleotides agree with TRBD1. The CDR3 runs to 15 residues. The ends lost 6 bases at V and 4 bases at J; junction bases unmatched: 11. Germline values: CDR1 MNHEY, CDR2 SVGAGI. The CDR3 bases are TGTGCCAGCAGCTATACCCGACAGGGAGTCTATGGCTACACCTTC. It encodes CASSYTRQGVYGYTF.

V gene TRBV10-2 combines with J gene TRBJ2-5; D may be TRBD2 (6 bases). Trimming removed 8 bases from V and 5 bases from J, with 12 bases in between. This CDR3 contains 12 residues. Germline values: CDR1 WSHSY, CDR2 SAAADI. CDR3 sequence: CASRGTGETQYF. CDR3 nucleotides: TGCGCCAGCCGGGGGACCGGGGAGACCCAGTACTTC.